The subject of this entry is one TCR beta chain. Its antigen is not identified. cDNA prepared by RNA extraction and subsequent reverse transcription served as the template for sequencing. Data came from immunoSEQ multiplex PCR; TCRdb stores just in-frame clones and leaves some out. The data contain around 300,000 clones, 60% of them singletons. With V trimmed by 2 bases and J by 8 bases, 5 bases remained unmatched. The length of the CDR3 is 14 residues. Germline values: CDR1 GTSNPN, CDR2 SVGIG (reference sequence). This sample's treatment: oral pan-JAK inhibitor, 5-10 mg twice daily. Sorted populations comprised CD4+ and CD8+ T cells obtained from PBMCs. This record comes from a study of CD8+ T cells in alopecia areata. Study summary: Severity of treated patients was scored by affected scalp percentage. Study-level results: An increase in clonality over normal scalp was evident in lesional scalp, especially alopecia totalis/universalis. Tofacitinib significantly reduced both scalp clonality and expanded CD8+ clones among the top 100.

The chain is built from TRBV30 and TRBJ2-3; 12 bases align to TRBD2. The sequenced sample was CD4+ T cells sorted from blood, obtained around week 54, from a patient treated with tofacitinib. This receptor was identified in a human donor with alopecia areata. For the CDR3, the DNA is TGTGCCTGGAGTCTAGCGGGGGGGCGAGCTACGCAGTATTTT. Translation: CAWSLAGGRATQYF.